Here is one T cell receptor (beta chain) with its context. This clonotype was counted ten times or more. Its specific antigen is unknown. No base quality information exists; no much larger clone differs at one position. This specimen comes from a study of T cells in Graves' hyperthyroidism and ophthalmopathy (dated by TCRdb to the late 2010s). Background for the entire study: Peripheral blood samples were taken at initial diagnosis, before any treatment was given. To identify distinguishing TCR V-J signatures, a discovery cohort of about 100 patients was used, comprising 43 with Graves' ophthalmopathy and some 60 with stable Graves' hyperthyroidism. Prospective prediction of ophthalmopathy was tested in an independent validation cohort consisting of about 19 hyperthyroidism patients and approximately 16 patients who later progressed to ophthalmopathy. The 100 or so discovery patients were randomly split 7:3 into training and test sets. The study also compared thyroid tissue and blood T-cell repertoires from a handful of Graves' hyperthyroidism patients. Once sampling was done, hyperthyroidism patients were given methimazole at a starting dose of 30 mg daily, whereas ophthalmopathy patients were given high-dose intravenous methylprednisolone. According to the paper, TCR Vbeta CDR3 sequencing was carried out on 120 to 150 peripheral blood samples, which came from fewer than 50 ophthalmopathy, around 75 hyperthyroidism and about 17 progressor patients. The research as a whole found: Most expanded thyroid clonotypes (frequency above 0.001) were also detected in blood, a finding suggesting that blood repertoires may reflect thyroid immune responses. In validation, the model predicted progression to ophthalmopathy a median of approximately 6.6 months before onset, with about 67% sensitivity and 72.22% specificity. Sample size was not statistically predetermined, and investigators were not blinded to group allocation. A 13 V-J signature model separated ophthalmopathy from stable hyperthyroidism, with roughly 88% sensitivity and about 81% specificity in cross-validation and 80%/75% in testing.

Moderately to severely active disease, a Clinical Activity Score of at least 3, a NOSPECS grade of at least 4, and a duration under 3 months were present in ophthalmopathy patients. Patients with uncontrolled infections, other autoimmune diseases, pregnancy or lactation were excluded. Diagnoses were established on the basis of clinical symptoms, serum thyroxine and TRAb, thyroid ultrasound, and orbital computed tomography. PBMCs were separated from roughly 10 ml of fresh peripheral blood using Ficoll-Paque density gradient centrifugation. Total RNA was extracted with Trizol reagent, and quality was checked on an Agilent 2100 Bioanalyzer. The TCR beta CDR3 regions were amplified from RNA transcripts. For the first round of RT-PCR on the TCR CDR3, the HTBI primer set was used together with the Qiagen OneStep RT-PCR kit. A second multiplex PCR round built the libraries, followed by size selection and purification. Paired-end sequencing of the libraries was performed with 100 bp reads on an Illumina HiSeq2000. Per the source publication's procedure: SOAPnuke was used to process the raw data, throwing out any read that contained adapters or uncalled bases, had a mean Phred below 15, or lacked an exact constant-primer or identifier match. High-quality paired reads were merged using COPE v1.2.5, and each unique nucleotide sequence was defined as a clonotype. MiTCR v1.1 was used to align the clonotypes against IMGT TRBV, TRBD and TRBJ reference segments. The analysis was restricted to V-J combinations with a frequency above 0.0001, which together covered 99% to 99.2% of the repertoires. A TCS score was defined as the ratio of F50 (clonal expansion) to E x V (chaos), with BLOSUM62-based TCRdist applied between CDR3 peptides within each V-J. Welch's t-statistics and random forest reduced fewer than 550 V-J features to 13, which were used in a naive Bayes classifier (R e1071). The public reads were reanalyzed by TCRdb: fastp trimming at Q25, MiXCR alignment, in-frame beta chains only. Each entry merges the rows of one CDR3 protein and shows their most common DNA and genes. The V and J calls follow TCRdb's processing rather than the paper's. Present in this sample are around 520,000 distinct CDR3 sequences, around 22% of which were seen just once. The ten most abundant clones make up 11% of the sample.

The CDR3 has 14 amino acids, counting the end cysteine and phenylalanine. The sequence is cut down to CDR3 DNA, 42 bases in frame from base 1. Trimming at the junction amounts to 0 bases on V and 5 bases on J, and the germline ends lie 11 bases apart. Looking up the germline V gene yields CDR1 MNHEY and CDR2 SVGEGT. The chain was built from TRBV6-2 or TRBV6-3 and TRBJ2-7; a weak D assignment points to TRBD1 (6 bases agree). The material sequenced was blood. The receptor was derived from a woman aged 25 to 45 with Graves' ophthalmopathy. The sequenced DNA is TGTGCCAGCAGTTACTCTGTCAGGGGCCACGAGCAGTACTTC. Protein translation: CASSYSVRGHEQYF.